This T cell receptor beta chain was sequenced in a study of blood T cell repertoires in COVID-19. Study-wide context: The United States, Italy and Spain were the sources of the acute and convalescent COVID-19 samples. Sources were T cells, B-cell-depleted T cells, or PBMCs; the material itself was cDNA or gDNA.

TCRdb's table, derived via immunoSEQ multiplex PCR, lists solely in-frame clones and lacks some. The sample has roughly 310,000 clones, about 88% seen once; the top ten hold about 9.9%. This clone appeared once. This CDR3 has 16 amino acids. Recruitment covered roughly 22 US areas and drew participants whose ages spanned about 18 to 100 years. Assignments of participants to cohorts depended upon their own reported clinical history. V gene TRBV21-1 combines with J gene TRBJ2-1; the table's D call of TRBD2 was not tested on the DNA. TRBV21-1 is designated a pseudogene. Sample: PBMCs or T cells enriched from blood (not recorded which). This receptor was obtained from a woman aged 40-49 years who had recovered from COVID-19. CDR3: CASSFPAGVRHNEQFF. The CDR3 region has the DNA TGTGCCAGCTCTTTTCCGGCGGGAGTCAGACACAATGAGCAGTTCTTC.